These T cell receptor beta chains were read from a single sample in a study of shared clonotypes between healthy human individuals. Measured with immunoSEQ multiplex PCR; TCRdb has only the in-frame clones, and not every one. The table records 550,000 to 750,000 clones, about 95% of them present only once. Source material: naive CD8+ T cells sorted from blood. The receptors come from a woman aged 25 to 39 in good health. CDR3s include the opening cysteine and the closing phenylalanine or tryptophan.

v_gene: TRBV5-4
j_gene: TRBJ2-3
CDR3aa: CASSLTAGPSTDTQYF

v_gene: TRBV10-2
j_gene: TRBJ2-3
CDR3aa: CASSEPRGTNTDTQYF

v_gene: TRBV30
j_gene: TRBJ1-5
CDR3aa: CAWSATRLQPQHF

v_gene: TRBV4-1
j_gene: TRBJ1-5
CDR3aa: CASSHEVRNNQPQHF

v_gene: TRBV6-6
j_gene: TRBJ1-1
CDR3aa: CASSQGNTEAFF

v_gene: TRBV5-6
j_gene: TRBJ2-7
CDR3aa: CASSLAGLSYEQYF

v_gene: TRBV13
j_gene: TRBJ2-1
CDR3aa: CASSPSVGGSYNEQFF

v_gene: TRBV6-5
j_gene: TRBJ2-7
CDR3aa: CAPLEVGYEQYF

v_gene: TRBV29-1
j_gene: TRBJ2-3
CDR3aa: CSLGVGGRPDTQYF

v_gene: TRBV11-2
j_gene: TRBJ2-7
CDR3aa: CASSLDLGRTYEQYF

v_gene: TRBV19
j_gene: TRBJ1-4
CDR3aa: CASSIQGPYEKLFF

v_gene: TRBV27
j_gene: TRBJ1-1
CDR3aa: CASSYIGVTGTTEAFF

v_gene: TRBV5-1
j_gene: TRBJ2-7
CDR3aa: CASSRTDVAYEQYF

v_gene: TRBV21-1
j_gene: TRBJ2-1
CDR3aa: CASSNGRGHYNEQFF

v_gene: TRBV14
j_gene: TRBJ2-1
CDR3aa: CASSQNSGYYNEQFF

v_gene: TRBV28
j_gene: TRBJ2-2
CDR3aa: CASSPSFGYLSGELFF

v_gene: TRBV18
j_gene: TRBJ2-7
CDR3aa: CASSPSGRASYEQYF

v_gene: TRBV6-5
j_gene: TRBJ2-2
CDR3aa: CASSYGARELFF

v_gene: TRBV28
j_gene: TRBJ2-2
CDR3aa: CASRTYTGELFF

v_gene: TRBV4-1
j_gene: TRBJ2-1
CDR3aa: CASSHGLGEQFF

v_gene: TRBV6-5
j_gene: TRBJ1-1
CDR3aa: CASSYSGPSNEAFF

v_gene: TRBV28
j_gene: TRBJ2-7
CDR3aa: CASSPRESYEQYF

v_gene: TRBV11-2
j_gene: TRBJ2-5
CDR3aa: CASSSTMYQETQYF

v_gene: TRBV7-1
j_gene: TRBJ2-7
CDR3aa: CASTRGHRDFSLYEQYF

v_gene: TRBV7-9
j_gene: TRBJ2-7
CDR3aa: CASSPRTGTGDEQYF

v_gene: TRBV27
j_gene: TRBJ2-7
CDR3aa: CASSFLGAGEQYF

v_gene: TRBV28
j_gene: TRBJ1-1
CDR3aa: CASSPRRRVRTEAFF

v_gene: TRBV7-2
j_gene: TRBJ2-7
CDR3aa: CASSRPTGGVSGRGNEQYF

v_gene: TRBV7-9
j_gene: TRBJ2-5
CDR3aa: CASSLEGTLAGGPRETQYF

v_gene: TRBV28
j_gene: TRBJ1-5
CDR3aa: CASSPTRTIDSNQPQHF

v_gene: TRBV6-1
j_gene: TRBJ2-1
CDR3aa: CASSEAPSSYNEQFF

v_gene: TRBV5-1
j_gene: TRBJ2-3
CDR3aa: CASSLGLSYTDTQYF

v_gene: TRBV11-2
j_gene: TRBJ2-7
CDR3aa: CASSPVDSGSHEQYF